What follows are 8 T cell receptor beta chains derived from one specimen sequenced in a study of OX40 agonist ivuxolimab in advanced cancers. The protocol was immunoSEQ multiplex PCR, while the TCRdb copy is restricted to in-frame clones and leaves out a portion. Of 100,000 to 120,000 clones detected, 75% to 95% appear once; the ten largest clones hold approximately 0.63%. Specimen: CD4+ or CD8+ T cells sorted from blood, collected in a trial of the OX40 agonist ivuxolimab. The receptors here all came from an adult with an advanced solid tumor such as melanoma, head and neck, liver or kidney cancer.

The CDR3 sequence: CASSTKDGKVGYTF. The DNA for the CDR3 is TGTGCCAGCAGCACAAAGGACGGGAAGGTTGGCTACACCTTC. The gene calls are TRBV5-4 and TRBJ1-2; D unclear. The CDR3 covers 14 residues. V lost 4 bases and J 7 bases, leaving 17 bases between the germline ends. Germline V gene data show CDR1 as SGHNT and CDR2 as YYREEE (reference sequence).

This clone has only a few counts. J is TRBJ1-1 and V is TRBV7-9; the D gene is possibly TRBD1 (5 bases). This CDR3 contains 12 residues. Germline CDR1 and CDR2: SEHNR and FQNEAQ (reference sequence). The germline V and J ends were trimmed by 6 bases and 9 bases, with 14 bases remaining between them. The CDR3 sequence: CASSRDAEKAFF. CDR3 sequence (DNA): TGTGCCAGCAGTCGGGACGCCGAAAAAGCTTTCTTT. Full variable domain (outside the CDR3, taken from reference TRBV7-9 and TRBJ1-1): DTGVSQNPRHKITKRGQNVTFRCDPISEHNRLYWYRQTLGQGPEFLTYFQNEAQLEKSRLLSDRFSAERPKGSFSTLEIQRTEQGDSAMYLCASSRDAEKAFFGQGTRLTVV.

The rearrangement links TRBV5-1 to TRBJ2-5; D possibly uses TRBD1 or TRBD2 (5 bases each). The length of the CDR3 is 15 residues. Trimming cost V 5 bases and J 5 bases, with 19 bases left between them. CDR1 SGHRS and CDR2 YFSETQ come from the germline V gene. CDR3 region: CASRLGTSVGETQYF. CDR3 nucleotide sequence: TGCGCCAGCAGACTTGGGACGTCCGTGGGCGAGACCCAGTACTTC.

The gene calls are TRBV5-8 and TRBJ2-7; D is perhaps TRBD1 or TRBD2 (5 bases each). From germline, CDR1 is SGHTS and CDR2 YDEGEE. The CDR3 spans 16 residues. V shed 2 bases and J shed 7 bases, with 22 bases lying between them. The CDR3 DNA reads TGTGCCAGCAGCTTTATCCGGGACCCCCCCCGGTGGGAGCAGTACTTC. Amino acids: CASSFIRDPPRWEQYF.

This rearrangement joins TRBV18 to TRBJ1-3, with D unresolved. In germline, CDR1 is KGHSH, CDR2 LQKENI. The CDR3 spans 10 residues. Trimming stripped 6 bases from V and 3 bases from J, with 0 bases between. CDR3 coding DNA: TGTGCCAGCTCTGGAAACACCATATATTTT. Translation: CASSGNTIYF.

The chain recombines TRBV27 with TRBJ2-6; 9 nucleotides match TRBD1. The CDR3 runs 18 residues. Unmatched junction bases numbered 8, after V lost 5 bases and J lost 0 bases. Germline V lookup: CDR1 MNHEY, CDR2 SMNVEV (reference sequence). This chain's CDR3 is CASSLRDRVFSGANVLTF. The CDR3 region has the DNA TGTGCCAGCAGTCTCCGGGACAGGGTTTTCTCTGGGGCCAACGTCCTGACTTTC.

CDR3 region: CAWSVLKAGGGSLHF. The CDR3 bases are TGTGCCTGGAGTGTACTAAAGGCAGGGGGCGGCTCCCTCCACTTT. The chain is built from TRBV30 and TRBJ1-6; the match to TRBD1 covers 8 bases. After removal of 0 bases from V and 14 bases from J, the junction contained 12 bases not matched to a gene. CDR3 length: 15 residues. CDR1 and CDR2 (germline): GTSNPN, SVGIG (reference sequence). Full variable domain (outside the CDR3, taken from reference TRBV30 and TRBJ1-6): SQTIHQWPATLVQPVGSPLSLECTVEGTSNPNLYWYRQAAGRGLQLLFYSVGIGQISSEVPQNLSASRPQDRQFILSSKKLLLSDSGFYLCAWSVLKAGGGSLHFGNGTRLTVT.

CDR3 residues: CASSLDPAGGQPQHF. CDR3 bases: TGTGCCAGCAGCTTAGATCCGGCAGGGGGCCAGCCCCAGCATTTT. The chain has TRBV11-2 and TRBJ1-5, with 8 bases aligning to TRBD1. V shed 0 bases, J shed 7 bases, and the junction held 5 bases outside the gene matches. CDR3 size: 15 residues. Germline V gene data show CDR1 as SGHAT and CDR2 as FQNNGV.